The 9 T cell receptor beta chains reported below all come from one sample, sequenced in a study of regulatory T cells in long-lasting Graves disease. This sample's time point: newly diagnosed GD, antithyroid drugs for less than 3 months. Researchers made the TCR library from RNA that was extracted from PBMCs. Through Arm-PCR of CDR3 regions and iRepertoire HTBI primers, TCR beta libraries were built. TCRdb reprocessed the multiplex PCR reads with MiXCR, giving one entry per CDR3 protein. The table records approximately 400,000 distinct CDR3 sequences, approximately 15% of them present only once. This same sample was also part of a study on T cells in Graves' hyperthyroidism and ophthalmopathy.

Sequencing used peripheral blood mononuclear cells (PBMCs), obtained at new diagnosis, from a patient treated with antithyroid drugs. All receptors come from a woman in her thirties with Graves disease.

There are a few counts of this clonotype. The V and J genes are TRBV10-3 and TRBJ1-5, with 9 nucleotides matching TRBD1. With 5 bases clipped from V and 5 bases from J, the junction kept 13 bases outside the gene matches. Germline V gene lookup returns CDR1 ENHRY and CDR2 SYGVKD. CDR3 length equals 17 residues. The CDR3 sequence: CAISPELQTGGDQPQHF. CDR3 nucleotide sequence: TGTGCCATCAGTCCGGAACTTCAGACAGGGGGTGATCAGCCCCAGCATTTT.

This rearrangement joins TRBV14 to TRBJ2-7; D is unclear. Germline loops: CDR1 SGHDN, CDR2 FVKESK. This CDR3 has 14 amino acids. V was cut by 1 base and J by 2 bases, with 9 bases left in between. For the CDR3, the DNA is TGTGCCAGCAGCCAAGCTCGGACGCCCTACGAGCAGTACTTC. This encodes CASSQARTPYEQYF.

This clonotype has only a few counts. The chain uses TRBV12-3 or TRBV12-4 and TRBJ2-1; maybe TRBD1 (5 bases). Trimming removed 3 bases from V and 3 bases from J, with 12 bases in between. The CDR3 runs 15 residues. Here the CDR3 DNA reads TGTGCCAGCAGTTTTACGGTGGGGCTCTACAATGAGCAGTTCTTC. Its translation: CASSFTVGLYNEQFF.

This clonotype was counted at least ten times. The V gene is TRBV3-1, the J gene TRBJ2-1; possible D gene TRBD2, 5 bases. Germline V gene lookup returns CDR1 LGHDT and CDR2 YNNKEL (reference sequence). The CDR3 contains 16 residues. V lost 4 bases, J lost 2 bases, and 15 bases lay in between. CDR3 sequence: CASSPLGAVTYNEQFF. In nucleotides, the CDR3 is TGTGCCAGCAGCCCACTTGGAGCGGTCACCTACAATGAGCAGTTCTTC.

The sample holds many counts of this clonotype. The chain uses TRBV24-1 and TRBJ1-5; TRBD1 matches 7 bases. Trimming at V came to 5 bases and at J to 1 base, leaving 1 base not matched to a gene. Germline CDR1 is KGHDR and CDR2 is SFDVKD. This CDR3 comprises 14 residues. Here the CDR3 reads CATSGQGSNQPQHF. CDR3 nucleotide sequence: TGTGCCACCAGTGGACAGGGAAGCAATCAGCCCCAGCATTTT.

This clonotype was seen ten or more times. V usage is TRBV24-1 and J usage is TRBJ2-3; D is unresolved. This CDR3 is built from 15 residues. Germline loops: CDR1 KGHDR, CDR2 SFDVKD. The V gene lost 3 bases and the J gene lost 5 bases, with 14 bases spanning the gap. For the CDR3, the DNA is TGTGCCACCAGTGATCCCTCCCGTAGTCAAGATACGCAGTATTTT. Its protein product is CATSDPSRSQDTQYF.

V and J are TRBV7-3 and TRBJ1-5; unclear D gene. Germline V CDR1 and CDR2: SGHTA, FQGTGA. The CDR3 is made up of 13 amino acids. Deletions cut 5 bases from V and 5 bases from J, with 10 bases between. The CDR3, as DNA: TGTGCCAGCAGCGCCCGTGGGGATCAGCCCCAGCATTTT. Residues: CASSARGDQPQHF.

This clonotype was counted ten times or more. The rearrangement joins TRBV12-3 or TRBV12-4 to TRBJ1-6; D not certain. With 3 bases removed from V and 10 bases from J, the gap between germline ends came to 19 bases. The CDR3 has 16 amino acids. The CDR3 region is CASSFATGPLGSPLHF. CDR3 sequence (DNA): TGTGCCAGCAGTTTCGCCACCGGGCCCCTAGGATCACCCCTCCACTTT.

In this sample, this clonotype turned up a few times. V is TRBV20-1 and J is TRBJ2-2; 9 bases line up with TRBD1. Germline assignment: CDR1 DFQATT and CDR2 SNEGSKA (reference sequence). Trimming cost V 1 base and J 6 bases; bases outside gene matches: 3. The CDR3 covers 14 residues. CDR3 sequence (DNA): TGCAGTGCTAGAGGGGACAGGGCCCCCGGGGAGCTGTTTTTT. It is translated as CSARGDRAPGELFF.